Below, 11 T cell receptor beta chains from the same sample are listed, as sequenced in a study of sequential checkpoint blockade in melanoma. Method: immunoSEQ multiplex PCR; TCRdb's copy keeps in-frame clones and lacks some. Of under 4,000 clones listed, about 60% are singletons. Sample treatment: randomized to nivolumab then ipilimumab (arm A) or the reverse (arm B). This specimen was CD8+ T cells sorted from blood (inferred from file names), taken from a patient given nivolumab and ipilimumab in sequence. The receptors originated from a human donor with melanoma.

The chain couples TRBV9 to TRBJ1-2, with a weak D call TRBD1 (5 bases). The V and J ends lost 0 bases and 7 bases respectively, with 22 bases between them. The CDR3 contains 17 residues. CDR1 is SGDLS and CDR2 is YYNGEE in the germline V gene. CDR3 region: CASSVERVLGGVGGYTF. The CDR3 nucleotides read TGTGCCAGCAGCGTAGAAAGGGTATTGGGGGGAGTTGGTGGCTACACCTTC.

This clone occurred a few times. This chain uses TRBV5-4 with TRBJ2-7; TRBD1 aligns across 9 bases. From germline, CDR1 is SGHNT and CDR2 YYREEE (reference sequence). This CDR3 contains 14 residues. V dropped 4 bases and J dropped 6; count of bases not matched to a gene: 8. CDR3 loop: CASSVSGTGTEQYF. The DNA for the CDR3 is TGTGCCAGCAGCGTTTCCGGGACAGGGACCGAGCAGTACTTC.

V gene TRBV15 combines with J gene TRBJ1-1; 11 bases are a match to TRBD1. CDR1 LNHNV and CDR2 YYDKDF come from the germline V gene (reference sequence). J was trimmed by 4 bases and V by 0 bases; bases with no gene match: 1. The CDR3 sequence is 15 residues long. Written as DNA, the CDR3 is TGTGCCACCAGCAGAGATGGGACAGGGGGCACTGAAGCTTTCTTT. Encoded protein: CATSRDGTGGTEAFF.

Here the CDR3 reads CASSQETPQVTEAFF. CDR3 DNA: TGCGCCAGCAGCCAAGAAACTCCACAGGTCACTGAAGCTTTCTTT. V is TRBV4-1 and J is TRBJ1-1, with D maybe TRBD1 (5 bases). Trimming removed 0 bases at V and 4 bases at J, with 12 bases between. The CDR3 length is 15 residues. The V gene's germline CDR1 is MGHRA and CDR2 YSYEKL.

This clone was observed a single time. The rearrangement links TRBV29-1 to TRBJ2-5, with D possibly being TRBD2 (5 bases). The assigned J gene may be wrong: the sequence end matches TRBJ2-7 better. CDR3 length: 13 amino acids. Germline assignment: CDR1 SQVTM and CDR2 ANQGSEA. As DNA, the CDR3 is TGCAGCGTTGAATCGGGAACAACCTACGAGCAGTACTTC. Amino acid sequence: CSVESGTTYEQYF.

The chain carries TRBV4-1 and TRBJ2-7; weak D call: TRBD1 (5 bases). The CDR3 consists of 15 residues. Germline loops: CDR1 MGHRA, CDR2 YSYEKL. Trimming removed 0 bases from V and 1 base from J, with 10 bases in between. CDR3 bases: TGCGCCAGCAGCCAAGAAGGGCAGGGTTCCTACGAGCAGTACTTC. Amino acid sequence: CASSQEGQGSYEQYF.

A few counts support this clone. The rearrangement uses TRBV4-1 and TRBJ2-6; D is unclear. CDR1 and CDR2 (germline): MGHRA, YSYEKL. This CDR3 comprises 16 residues. The germline V and J ends were trimmed by 0 bases and 2 bases, with 8 bases remaining between them. CDR3 DNA sequence: TGCGCCAGCAGCCAAGATTACGGAGCTGGGGCCAACGTCCTGACTTTC. Its translation is CASSQDYGAGANVLTF.

V is TRBV15 and J is TRBJ1-2; 10 bases agree with TRBD1. The CDR3 contains 14 residues. In germline, CDR1 is LNHNV, CDR2 YYDKDF (reference sequence). V gave up 8 bases and J gave up 3 bases; unmatched junction bases: 6. In DNA form, the CDR3 reads TGTGCCACCGTCTCCGGGACAGGGGACTATGGCTACACCTTC. Amino acids: CATVSGTGDYGYTF.

This clone was counted once. The CDR3 loop is CASSGTGTGNYEQYF. In nucleotides, the CDR3 is TGTGCCAGCAGCGGGACCGGGACAGGGAACTACGAGCAGTACTTC. The chain combines TRBV2 with TRBJ2-7; 9 nucleotides align to TRBD1. The CDR3 spans 15 residues. Unmatched junction bases numbered 9, after V lost 6 bases and J lost 3 bases. The germline V gene has CDR1 SNHLY and CDR2 FYNNEI.

J is TRBJ2-7 and V is TRBV10-3, with 9 nucleotides matching TRBD2. Germline V lookup: CDR1 ENHRY, CDR2 SYGVKD. This CDR3 spans 16 amino acids. The V gene end was trimmed by 3 bases and the J gene end by 5 bases; junction bases not matched to a gene: 11. CDR3 DNA: TGTGCCATCAGTGACCCCAGCGGGGGGCAGAGGGACGAGCAGTACTTC. Translated: CAISDPSGGQRDEQYF.

V usage is TRBV13 and J usage is TRBJ1-5; D is possibly TRBD1 (5 bases). The CDR3 extends over 17 amino acids. Germline CDR1 reads PRHDT; CDR2 reads FYEKMQ (reference sequence). V gave up 2 bases and J gave up 2 bases, with 16 bases separating them. In nucleotides, the CDR3 is TGTGCCAGCAGCTTATCCATGGGGGGATTAGGCAATCAGCCCCAGCATTTT. It codes for CASSLSMGGLGNQPQHF.